This T cell receptor (beta chain) was documented in a study of Tregs in tolerant kidney transplant recipients. Study summary: Mixed chimerism was transient after nonmyeloablative marrow transplants from related graft donors. Study outcomes and limitations: Tolerant patients' donor-specific Tregs expanded beyond overall Tregs, suggesting antigen-driven growth. Validation in larger populations is needed because few patients were studied.

Unstimulated regulatory T cells (CD4+CD25+CD127-), CD4+CD25- non-regulatory cells, CD4 and CD8 cells were FACS-sorted from thawed PBMCs. CDR3 length: 16 amino acids. V shed 4 bases, J shed 6 bases, and the junction held 6 bases outside the gene matches. CDR1 and CDR2 (germline): SGHTA, FQGTGA. TCRdb's table, derived via immunoSEQ multiplex PCR, lists solely in-frame clones and lacks some. The sample carries nearly 95,000 clones, over 85% recorded once. This clone was picked up one time. What it recognizes is unknown. Source: CD4+ T cells from blood, taken before the transplant. This chain links TRBV7-3 with TRBJ2-2; the match to TRBD2 covers 12 bases. This receptor was identified in a human donor who received a combined kidney and bone marrow transplant. The CDR3 sequence: CASSSRTSGIAGELFF. The CDR3 bases are TGTGCCAGCAGCTCGCGGACTAGCGGGATTGCCGGGGAGCTGTTTTTT.